This is a list of T cell receptor beta chains from one sample in a study of blood T cells in healthy people across ages. MiXCR was run by TCRdb on the 5' RACE reads, yielding one entry per CDR3 protein. The sample has about 600,000 distinct CDR3 sequences; around 50% are singletons. The sequenced material came from blood. These receptors were obtained from a man of 80 years or more in good health. Each CDR3 is given without its conserved first and last residue. Each record gives: CDR3 protein, J gene, V gene.

ASSLDSGGAGTDTQY | TRBJ2-3 | TRBV5-1
ASSKEGRECYNEQF | TRBJ2-1 | TRBV21-1
ASSLGTDPQETQY | TRBJ2-5 | TRBV9
ASSENWDGYT | TRBJ1-2 | TRBV25-1
ASSESLNYGYT | TRBJ1-2 | TRBV2
ASSRDGSRLGYT | TRBJ1-2 | TRBV5-1
ATGTRGFGDTQY | TRBJ2-3 | TRBV27
ASSQDLSDSPTLWGYT | TRBJ1-2 | TRBV4-3
ASSPEAGPSYGYT | TRBJ1-2 | TRBV7-2
ASSLNRDRTYEQY | TRBJ2-7 | TRBV7-8
ASRMTGGYTEAF | TRBJ1-1 | TRBV14
ASSRRDRRTQY | . | TRBV5-1
ASSQDLGVTNEKLF | TRBJ1-4 | TRBV4-3
ASSTTNTGELF | TRBJ2-2 | TRBV9
ASRSPPGGPNTGELF | TRBJ2-2 | TRBV11-2
PGGPGANVLT | TRBJ2-6 | TRBV5-1
ASTLAAVRETQY | TRBJ2-5 | TRBV12-3/TRBV12-4
ASSQEVSGDKEY | TRBJ2-4 | TRBV4-1
SAGRDYGYT | TRBJ1-2 | TRBV20-1
ASSPPKQGHQETQY | TRBJ2-5 | TRBV7-9
ASSSSGRGSERF | TRBJ2-1 | TRBV7-2
SVGRHLSYEQY | . | TRBV29-1
AGSPGQGRDTEAF | TRBJ1-1 | TRBV7-9
ASSVGREETQY | TRBJ2-5 | TRBV11-2
ASSQHAGQGSEQY | . | TRBV14
ACRGAYGYT | TRBJ1-2 | TRBV5-5
AAEQGEGDYGYT | TRBJ1-2 | TRBV24-1
ASSLRGLLETQY | TRBJ2-5 | TRBV11-1
SVEGTGADCGYT | TRBJ1-2 | TRBV29-1
ASSLEAGGSDTQY | TRBJ2-3 | TRBV5-1
SVEKNRGVYNEQF | TRBJ2-1 | TRBV29-1
ASSIADSTDTQY | TRBJ2-3 | TRBV19
ATRQESEQF | TRBJ2-1 | TRBV10-3
ASSPGGRDTQY | TRBJ2-3 | TRBV7-3
ASGGENEKLF | TRBJ1-4 | TRBV28
ASSPGGRTVVNYGYT | TRBJ1-2 | TRBV9
ASSHPGVTYEQY | TRBJ2-7 | TRBV4-1
ASSDGTASYEQY | TRBJ2-7 | TRBV6-2/TRBV6-3
ASARAEETQY | TRBJ2-5 | TRBV5-1
AWSYPGEQF | TRBJ2-1 | TRBV30
SASATGTSGRAIIDEQF | TRBJ2-1 | TRBV20-1
ASGGASSTDTQY | TRBJ2-3 | TRBV27
ASSQEALQTKEQF | TRBJ2-1 | TRBV4-3
ASIKVVNTEAF | TRBJ1-1 | TRBV5-5
SAVIPGKNEQY | TRBJ2-7 | TRBV20-1
ASSETINQPQH | TRBJ1-5 | TRBV6-1
ASSLRGGAETQY | TRBJ2-5 | TRBV12-3/TRBV12-4
ASSRTQYNEQF | TRBJ2-1 | TRBV12-3/TRBV12-4
ASSPKGTSGSYSSYNEQF | TRBJ2-1 | TRBV4-3